This is a list of T cell receptor beta chains from one sample in a study of OX40 agonist ivuxolimab in advanced cancers. Some clones are missing from TCRdb's copy, which holds only in-frame ones; the method was immunoSEQ multiplex PCR. Among about 86,000 clones listed, more than 80% were seen once. The source material was CD4+ or CD8+ T cells sorted from blood, sampled in a trial of the OX40 agonist ivuxolimab. The origin of the receptors is an adult with an advanced solid tumor such as melanoma, head and neck, liver or kidney cancer. The CDR3 runs from the conserved cysteine through the conserved F or W. The D gene is left open where the match is weak. The size entry is marked missing in some rows and otherwise reads once, few, many or a size class.

>.|TRBJ1-1|.|TRBV19
TGTGCCAGTAGACCCGGGGGGGCTGAAGCTTTCTTT
CASRPGGAEAFF
>.|TRBJ2-1|.|TRBV7-2
TGTGCCAGCAGCTTATTCCCCTCCCTTAGCGTAGCTTCTTACAATGAGCAGTTCTTC
CASSLFPSLSVASYNEQFF
>.|TRBJ2-5|.|TRBV19
TGTGCCAGTAGTTCCCCTAGCCGCAGTGGGACCCAGTACTTC
CASSSPSRSGTQYF
>.|TRBJ2-7|TRBD1|TRBV19
TGTGCCAGTAGTTCAACCGGGACAGTGACCTACGAGCAGTACTTC
CASSSTGTVTYEQYF
>.|TRBJ2-5|.|TRBV11-3
TGTGCCAGCAGCTTAGATCACGCCGGAGGTGCGGGGACCCAGTACTTC
CASSLDHAGGAGTQYF
>.|TRBJ2-7|TRBD2|TRBV5-1
TGCGCCAGCAGCTTAGCGGGGGACGGGTGGAACGAGCAGTACTTC
CASSLAGDGWNEQYF
>once|TRBJ1-4|.|TRBV6-5
TGTGCCAGCAGTGGTCGACAGACAACTAATGAAAAACTGTTTTTT
CASSGRQTTNEKLFF
>.|TRBJ2-7|TRBD1|TRBV27
TGTGCCAGCAGTTCGGACAGGGGGAGGCACGAGCAGTACTTC
CASSSDRGRHEQYF
>.|TRBJ2-5|.|TRBV5-1
TGCGCCAGCAGCTTGGCCTATGTTGGTATGGGGCCACAAGAGACCCAGTACTTC
CASSLAYVGMGPQETQYF
>.|TRBJ2-2|.|TRBV11-3
TGTGCCAGCAGCCCGCGCTCAGACACCGGGGAGCTGTTTTTT
CASSPRSDTGELFF
>.|TRBJ1-1|TRBD1|TRBV9
TGTGCCAGCAGCGTAAGTGGACAGGCCACTGAAGCTTTCTTT
CASSVSGQATEAFF
>once|TRBJ2-7|TRBD2|TRBV19
TGTGCCAGTAGTTCCAGGGACTACGGTGAGCAGTACTTC
CASSSRDYGEQYF
>.|TRBJ1-1|.|TRBV5-1
TGCGCCAGCAGATCGGTGGGCACTGAAGCTTTCTTT
CASRSVGTEAFF
>.|TRBJ1-1|.|TRBV2
TGTGCCAGCAGTGCCCAGGGGCGGAACACTGAAGCTTTCTTT
CASSAQGRNTEAFF
>.|TRBJ2-7|TRBD2|TRBV10-3
TGTGCCATCAGTGAGACTGGAGTAGCGGGAGGACGATACGAGCAGTACTTC
CAISETGVAGGRYEQYF
>.|TRBJ2-7|.|TRBV5-4
TGTGCCAGCAGCAAAGGGGGTGGCTACGAGCAGTACTTC
CASSKGGGYEQYF
>.|TRBJ1-5|.|TRBV15
TGTGCCACCAGCAGAGGGACAGATAATCAGCCCCAGCATTTT
CATSRGTDNQPQHF
>.|TRBJ2-7|TRBD1|TRBV19
TGTGCCAGTAGTATAGCCCCGGGACAGGTACCCTACGAGCAGTACTTC
CASSIAPGQVPYEQYF
>.|TRBJ2-7|.|TRBV30
TGTGCCTGGCGGGACGGAAGCTACGAGCAGTACTTC
CAWRDGSYEQYF
>.|TRBJ1-2|.|TRBV21-1
TGTGCCAGCAGCCACACCGACCCACAGGGTCATGGCTACACCTTC
CASSHTDPQGHGYTF
>.|TRBJ2-7|.|TRBV6-1
TGTGCCAGCGTACAGTACGAGCAGTACTTC
CASVQYEQYF
>.|TRBJ2-7|TRBD2|TRBV10-3
TGTGCCATCAGTGTCACGGCGGGAGGGCCGCACGAGCAGTACTTC
CAISVTAGGPHEQYF
>.|TRBJ2-4|TRBD1|TRBV9
TGTGCCAGCAGCGTGACAGGGGCCGAGGACATTCAGTACTTC
CASSVTGAEDIQYF
>.|TRBJ1-3|.|TRBV7-9
TGTGCCAGCAGGAGGGAAATAGGGGCCGCCTCTGGAAACACCATATATTTT
CASRREIGAASGNTIYF
>.|TRBJ2-2|.|TRBV19
TGTGCCAGTAGTATAGGGGCAACCGGGGAGCTGTTTTTT
CASSIGATGELFF
>.|TRBJ1-1|.|TRBV9
TGTGCCAGCAGCGTAGCAGGCAGGGGAGGGACTGAAGCTTTCTTT
CASSVAGRGGTEAFF
>.|TRBJ2-7|.|TRBV27
TGTGCCAGCAGTTCCGGAGGCTACGAGCAGTACTTC
CASSSGGYEQYF
>few|TRBJ2-2|TRBD1|TRBV15
TGTGCCACCAGCAGAGATTCTTCCAGGGGGCGATATCCCGGGGAGCTGTTTTTT
CATSRDSSRGRYPGELFF
>.|TRBJ2-3|TRBD2|TRBV13
TGTGCCAGCAGCCAGAGCGGGAGGGCCTATACAGATACGCAGTATTTT
CASSQSGRAYTDTQYF
>.|TRBJ2-5|.|TRBV6-6
TGTGCCAGCATCTTCGTGGGTGGGGGCGGCGAGACCCAGTACTTC
CASIFVGGGGETQYF
>.|TRBJ1-1|.|TRBV7-9
TGTGCCAGCAGCTTAGTTGAGAACACTGAAGCTTTCTTT
CASSLVENTEAFF
>.|TRBJ1-3|.|TRBV27
TGTGCCAGCAGTCCCAGAACAGGGTACTCCGGAAACACCATATATTTT
CASSPRTGYSGNTIYF
>few|TRBJ1-1|TRBD1|TRBV29-1
TGCAGCGTCCAGGGGGCTATGAACACTGAAGCTTTCTTT
CSVQGAMNTEAFF
>.|TRBJ2-2|.|TRBV6-5
TGTGCCAGCAGAGGGGCTCGGGTCAACACCGGGGAGCTGTTTTTT
CASRGARVNTGELFF
>.|TRBJ2-7|TRBD1|TRBV7-2
TGTGCCAGCAGCTTATTCGGGACAGCCTCCTACGAGCAGTACTTC
CASSLFGTASYEQYF
>.|TRBJ2-3|TRBD2|TRBV30
TGTGCCACACAACTAGCGGGAGGAAGCACAGATACGCAGTATTTT
CATQLAGGSTDTQYF
>.|TRBJ1-1|.|TRBV15
TGTGCCACCAGCAAAACCCCGGTGCAGTTGAACACTGAAGCTTTCTTT
CATSKTPVQLNTEAFF
>once|TRBJ1-1|.|TRBV13
TGTGCCAGCAGCGAACAGGGTAAGTTGGCTGAAGCTTTCTTT
CASSEQGKLAEAFF
>.|TRBJ1-3|.|TRBV29-1
TGCAGCGTTGTAAGAGGGACTGGAAACACCATATATTTT
CSVVRGTGNTIYF
>few|TRBJ1-3|.|TRBV25-1
TGTGCCAGCAGTGACGGGTCTGGAAACACCATATATTTT
CASSDGSGNTIYF
>.|TRBJ2-7|.|TRBV18
TGTGCCAGCTCACGACAGTCCTCCTACGAGCAGTACTTC
CASSRQSSYEQYF
>.|TRBJ1-1|TRBD1|TRBV10-1
TGCGCCAGCAGTGGATACAGGGGGCCGACTGAAGCTTTCTTT
CASSGYRGPTEAFF
>.|TRBJ1-6|.|TRBV7-2
TGTGCCAGCAGCTTGCTGGGGGGACCCCTCCACTTT
CASSLLGGPLHF
>.|TRBJ2-3|.|TRBV19
TGTGCCAGTAGTATAAGGGGGATTACTAGCACAGATACGCAGTATTTT
CASSIRGITSTDTQYF
>.|TRBJ2-1|.|TRBV30
TGTGCCTGGATTGGCAGCAATGAGCAGTTCTTC
CAWIGSNEQFF
>once|TRBJ2-7|.|TRBV6-6
TGTGCCAGCAGTTACTTAGCGGACTCCTACGAGCAGTACTTC
CASSYLADSYEQYF
>.|TRBJ1-2|TRBD1|TRBV27
TGTGCCAGCAGTCTCAATCCAGGGACAGGGAGGGCCTATGGCTACACCTTC
CASSLNPGTGRAYGYTF
>.|TRBJ1-3|.|TRBV11-2
TGTGCCAGCAGCTTAGGGGTAACTGGAAACACCATATATTTT
CASSLGVTGNTIYF